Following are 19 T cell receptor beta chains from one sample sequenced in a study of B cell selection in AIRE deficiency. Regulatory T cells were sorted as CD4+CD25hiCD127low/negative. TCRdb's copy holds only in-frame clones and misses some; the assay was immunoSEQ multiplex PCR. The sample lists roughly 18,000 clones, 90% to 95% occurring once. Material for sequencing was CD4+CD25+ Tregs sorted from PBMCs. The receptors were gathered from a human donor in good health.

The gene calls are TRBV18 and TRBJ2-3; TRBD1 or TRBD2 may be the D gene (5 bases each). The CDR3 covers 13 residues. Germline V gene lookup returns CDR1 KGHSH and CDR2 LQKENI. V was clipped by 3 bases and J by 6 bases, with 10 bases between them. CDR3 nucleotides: TGTGCCAGCTCACCGGGGCCGGGGGATACGCAGTATTTT. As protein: CASSPGPGDTQYF.

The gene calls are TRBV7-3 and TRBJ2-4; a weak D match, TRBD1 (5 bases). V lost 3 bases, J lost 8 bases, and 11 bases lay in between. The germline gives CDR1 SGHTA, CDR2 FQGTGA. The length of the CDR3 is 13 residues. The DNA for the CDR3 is TGTGCCAGCAGCTTTTCCCTAGGGGACATTCAGTACTTC. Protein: CASSFSLGDIQYF.

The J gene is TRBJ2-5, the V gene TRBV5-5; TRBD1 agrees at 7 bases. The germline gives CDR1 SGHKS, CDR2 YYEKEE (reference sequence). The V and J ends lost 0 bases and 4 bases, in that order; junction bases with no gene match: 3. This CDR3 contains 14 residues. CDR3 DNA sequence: TGTGCCAGCAGCTTGGCACAGGGGCGAGAGACCCAGTACTTC. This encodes CASSLAQGRETQYF. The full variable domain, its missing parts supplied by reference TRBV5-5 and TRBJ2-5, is DAGVTQSPTHLIKTRGQQVTLRCSPISGHKSVSWYQQVLGQGPQFIFQYYEKEERGRGNFPDRFSARQFPNYSSELNVNALLLGDSALYLCASSLAQGRETQYFGPGTRLLVL.

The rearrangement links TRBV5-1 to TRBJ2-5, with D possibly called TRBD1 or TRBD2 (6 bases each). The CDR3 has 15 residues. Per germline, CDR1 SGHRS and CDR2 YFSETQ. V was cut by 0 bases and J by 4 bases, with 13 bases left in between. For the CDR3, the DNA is TGCGCCAGCAGCTTGGGACTACAGGGAGGAGAGACCCAGTACTTC. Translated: CASSLGLQGGETQYF.

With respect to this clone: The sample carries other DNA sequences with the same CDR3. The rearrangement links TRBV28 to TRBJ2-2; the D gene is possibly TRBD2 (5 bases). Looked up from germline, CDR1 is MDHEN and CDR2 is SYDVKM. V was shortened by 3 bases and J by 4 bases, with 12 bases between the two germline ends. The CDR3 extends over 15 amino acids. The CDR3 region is CASSLAARGTGELFF. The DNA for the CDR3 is TGTGCCAGCAGTTTGGCAGCCCGGGGCACCGGGGAGCTGTTTTTT.

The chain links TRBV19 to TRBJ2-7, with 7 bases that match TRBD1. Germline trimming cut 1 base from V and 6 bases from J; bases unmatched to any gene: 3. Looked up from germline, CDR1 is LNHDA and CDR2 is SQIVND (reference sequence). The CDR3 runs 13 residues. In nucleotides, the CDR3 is TGTGCCAGTAGTATAGGAGGGGGCGGCGAGCAGTACTTC. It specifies CASSIGGGGEQYF. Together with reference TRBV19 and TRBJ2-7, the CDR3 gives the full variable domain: DGGITQSPKYLFRKEGQNVTLSCEQNLNHDAMYWYRQDPGQGLRLIYYSQIVNDFQKGDIAEGYSVSREKKESFPLTVTSAQKNPTAFYLCASSIGGGGEQYFGPGTRLTVT.

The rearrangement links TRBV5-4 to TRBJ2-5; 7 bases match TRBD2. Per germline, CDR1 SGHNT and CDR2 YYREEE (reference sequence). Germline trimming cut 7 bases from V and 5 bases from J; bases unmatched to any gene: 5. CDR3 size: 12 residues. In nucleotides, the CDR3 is TGTGCCAGCGGGAGGGCCGGTGAGACCCAGTACTTC. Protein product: CASGRAGETQYF.

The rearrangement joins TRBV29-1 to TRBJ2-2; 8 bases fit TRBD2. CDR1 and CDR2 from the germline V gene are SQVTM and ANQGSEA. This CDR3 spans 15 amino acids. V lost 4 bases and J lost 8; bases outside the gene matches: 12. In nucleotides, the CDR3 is TGCAGCGTTGGGTGGCGCCTAGCGGGCCAGGGGGAGCTGTTTTTT. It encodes CSVGWRLAGQGELFF.

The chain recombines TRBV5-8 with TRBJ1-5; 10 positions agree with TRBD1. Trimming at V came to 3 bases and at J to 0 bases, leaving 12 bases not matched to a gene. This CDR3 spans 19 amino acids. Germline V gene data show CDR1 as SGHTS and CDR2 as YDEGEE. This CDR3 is CASSSRQGAKSYSNQPQHF. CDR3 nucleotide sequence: TGTGCCAGCAGCTCCCGACAGGGGGCCAAATCTTATAGCAATCAGCCCCAGCATTTT.

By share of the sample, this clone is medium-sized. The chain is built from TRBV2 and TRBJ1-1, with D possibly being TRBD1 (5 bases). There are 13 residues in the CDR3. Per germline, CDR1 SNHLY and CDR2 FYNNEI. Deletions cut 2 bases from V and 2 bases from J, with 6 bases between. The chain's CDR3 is CASSEQGNTEAFF. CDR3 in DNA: TGTGCCAGCAGTGAACAGGGAAACACTGAAGCTTTCTTT.

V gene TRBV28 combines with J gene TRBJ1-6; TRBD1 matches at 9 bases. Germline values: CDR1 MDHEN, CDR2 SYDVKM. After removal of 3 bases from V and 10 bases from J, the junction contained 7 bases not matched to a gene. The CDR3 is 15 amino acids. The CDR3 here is CASSLVGTGKSPLHF. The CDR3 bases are TGTGCCAGCAGTTTGGTGGGGACAGGGAAGTCACCCCTCCACTTT. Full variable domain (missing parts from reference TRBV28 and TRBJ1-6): DVKVTQSSRYLVKRTGEKVFLECVQDMDHENMFWYRQDPGLGLRLIYFSYDVKMKEKGDIPEGYSVSREKKERFSLILESASTNQTSMYLCASSLVGTGKSPLHFGNGTRLTVT.

In nucleotides, the CDR3 is TGTGCCAGCAGCCCTTGGAGGGCCGGGGCCAACAATGAGCAGTTCTTC. Translating gives CASSPWRAGANNEQFF. This sequence joins TRBV11-1 and TRBJ2-1; D is possibly TRBD2 (6 bases). The CDR3 extends over 16 amino acids. The V gene lost 5 bases and the J gene lost 5 bases, with 19 bases spanning the gap. Per germline, CDR1 SGHAT and CDR2 FQDESV (reference sequence).

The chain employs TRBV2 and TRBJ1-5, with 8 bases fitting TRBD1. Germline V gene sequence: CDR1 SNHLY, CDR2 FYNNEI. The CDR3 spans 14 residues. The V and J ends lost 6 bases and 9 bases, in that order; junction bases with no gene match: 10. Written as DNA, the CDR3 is TGTGCCAGCAGGGACAGGGTGAGGGAAGGGCCCCAGCATTTT. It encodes CASRDRVREGPQHF.

CDR3 region: CASRESGTNYGYTF. The CDR3 nucleotides read TGTGCCAGCAGGGAATCCGGGACAAACTATGGCTACACCTTC. The chain couples TRBV6-5 to TRBJ1-2, with D possibly being TRBD1 (6 bases). The CDR3 length is 14 residues. V dropped 6 bases and J dropped 2 bases, with 13 bases sitting between them. CDR1 is MNHEY and CDR2 is SVGAGI in the germline V gene.

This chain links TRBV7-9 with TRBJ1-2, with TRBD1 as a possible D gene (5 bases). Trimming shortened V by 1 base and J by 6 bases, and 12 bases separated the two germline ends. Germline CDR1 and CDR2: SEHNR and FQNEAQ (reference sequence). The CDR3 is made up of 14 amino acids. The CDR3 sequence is CASSLVGGTDGYTF. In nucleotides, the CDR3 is TGTGCCAGCAGCTTAGTGGGAGGGACGGATGGCTACACCTTC.

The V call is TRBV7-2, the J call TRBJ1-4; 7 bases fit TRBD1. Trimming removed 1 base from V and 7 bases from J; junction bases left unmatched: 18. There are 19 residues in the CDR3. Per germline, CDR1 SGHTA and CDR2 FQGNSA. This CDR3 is CASSLGQLGYRGWGEKLFF. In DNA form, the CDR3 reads TGTGCCAGCAGCTTAGGGCAATTAGGGTACAGGGGCTGGGGTGAAAAACTGTTTTTT.

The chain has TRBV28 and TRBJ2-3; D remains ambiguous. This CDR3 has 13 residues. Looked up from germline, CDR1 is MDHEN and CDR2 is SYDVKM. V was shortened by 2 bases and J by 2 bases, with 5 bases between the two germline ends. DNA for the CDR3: TGTGCCAGCAGTTTACTCCCCACAGATACGCAGTATTTT. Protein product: CASSLLPTDTQYF.

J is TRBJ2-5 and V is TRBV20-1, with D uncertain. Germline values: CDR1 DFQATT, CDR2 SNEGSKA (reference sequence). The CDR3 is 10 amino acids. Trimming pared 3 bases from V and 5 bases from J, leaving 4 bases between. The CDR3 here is CSASDETQYF. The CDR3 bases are TGCAGTGCTAGTGACGAGACCCAGTACTTC.

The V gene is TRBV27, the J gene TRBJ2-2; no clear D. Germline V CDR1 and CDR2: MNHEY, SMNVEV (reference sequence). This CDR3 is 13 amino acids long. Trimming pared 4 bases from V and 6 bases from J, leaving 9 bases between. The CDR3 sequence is CASSSGRPGELFF. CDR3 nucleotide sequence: TGTGCCAGCAGTTCCGGGCGCCCCGGGGAGCTGTTTTTT.